A selection of T cell receptor beta chains follows, all from one sample in a study of cytomegalovirus exposure and HLA in healthy donors. This table comes from immunoSEQ multiplex PCR, and its TCRdb copy is limited to in-frame clones, with some not included. The data contain about 150,000 clones, approximately 86% of them seen just once; the ten biggest clones take up approximately 2%. Sequenced input: PBMCs. The receptors come from a human donor in good health. Both conserved end residues are part of each CDR3. D genes are given only for firm matches. Expanded clones get a size class; other rows say once, few or many, or leave the size out.

clone size,D gene,J gene,V gene,CDR3 DNA,CDR3 protein
-,TRBD1,TRBJ2-5,TRBV18,TGTGCCAGCTCACTTGGTCGGGACAGAGCATTTCAAGAGACCCAGTACTTC,CASSLGRDRAFQETQYF
few,TRBD2,TRBJ2-4,TRBV2,TGTGCCAGCATAGCGGGCGCAGCCAAAAACATTCAGTACTTC,CASIAGAAKNIQYF
few,-,TRBJ1-1,TRBV18,TGTGCCAGCTCCCTCTCCCGAGGCGAAGACACTGAAGCTTTCTTT,CASSLSRGEDTEAFF
once,-,TRBJ1-4,TRBV27,TGTGCCAGCAGTTACAGGATTGAAGAAAAACTGTTTTTT,CASSYRIEEKLFF
-,TRBD1,TRBJ2-3,TRBV2,TGTGCCAGCACCAGGACAGGGTTATTCACAGATACGCAGTATTTT,CASTRTGLFTDTQYF
-,-,TRBJ1-1,TRBV5-6,TGTGCCAGCAGCTCAATGACAGGATTCTCTGAAGCTTTCTTT,CASSSMTGFSEAFF
-,TRBD1,TRBJ2-5,TRBV13,TGTGCCAGCAGCTTGGACAGGGGAGGAGAGACCCAGTACTTC,CASSLDRGGETQYF
-,TRBD2,TRBJ2-4,TRBV5-1,TGCGCCAGCAGCTTGTCCAGCGGGAGCGCCATTCAGTACTTC,CASSLSSGSAIQYF
-,TRBD1,TRBJ2-3,TRBV29-1,TGCAGCGTTGGGACTTCCCAGGACAGGACAGATACGCAGTATTTT,CSVGTSQDRTDTQYF
-,TRBD1,TRBJ1-6,TRBV6-5,TGTGCCAGCAGCCGGGGACAGGGTGGCTCACCCCTCCACTTT,CASSRGQGGSPLHF
-,TRBD1,TRBJ2-7,TRBV5-1,TGCGCCAGCAGCCGTGGGGGACAGGGCGCCTACGAGCAGTACTTC,CASSRGGQGAYEQYF
-,-,TRBJ2-2,TRBV5-4,TGTGCCAGCAGCTTAAGGGGGAACACCGGGGAGCTGTTTTTT,CASSLRGNTGELFF
-,-,TRBJ1-4,TRBV5-1,TGCGCCAGCAGCCCCACTGGGACACGGACCAATGAAAAACTGTTTTTT,CASSPTGTRTNEKLFF
-,-,TRBJ2-7,TRBV18,TGTGCCAGCTCACTAGGACGGCTAGCCCACGAGCAGTACTTC,CASSLGRLAHEQYF
-,-,TRBJ2-7,TRBV7-2,TGTGCCAGCAGCTTAGGAGCTGCCCGACAATCCTCCTACGAGCAGTACTTC,CASSLGAARQSSYEQYF
-,TRBD1,TRBJ1-5,TRBV28,TGTGCCAGCAGCGATCAGGGGGCGCGGAATCAGCCCCAGCATTTT,CASSDQGARNQPQHF
many,-,TRBJ1-1,TRBV6-1,TGTGCCAGCAGTGGAGACTATAGGTCTGAAGCTTTCTTT,CASSGDYRSEAFF
few,-,TRBJ2-1,TRBV27,TGTGCCAGCGGGGGACTCGGGAATGAGCAGTTCTTC,CASGGLGNEQFF
-,TRBD2,TRBJ2-7,TRBV5-6,TGTGCCAGCAGCCCCCTAGCGGGAGAGTACGAGCAGTACTTC,CASSPLAGEYEQYF
-,TRBD2,TRBJ2-3,TRBV28,TGTGCCAGTCAAGCGGGAAGCACAGATACGCAGTATTTT,CASQAGSTDTQYF
once,-,TRBJ1-4,TRBV5-1,TGCGCCAGCAGCTTGGGCGGATTCAATGAAAAACTGTTTTTT,CASSLGGFNEKLFF
-,-,TRBJ2-1,TRBV9,TGTGCCAGCAGCGCTGGAGGCGTTTACAATGAGCAGTTCTTC,CASSAGGVYNEQFF
-,TRBD2,TRBJ2-7,TRBV25-1,TGTGCCAGCAGTAGCGGGAGGGCCGATTACGAGCAGTACTTC,CASSSGRADYEQYF